These T cell receptor beta chains were read from a single sample in a study of cytomegalovirus exposure and HLA in healthy donors. The protocol was immunoSEQ multiplex PCR, while the TCRdb copy is restricted to in-frame clones and leaves out a portion. The data hold under 150,000 clones, with roughly 79% observed a single time. The source material was PBMCs. Source of these receptors: a man aged 25 to 40 in good health and CMV-seronegative. Both conserved end residues are part of each CDR3. The D gene is left open where the match is weak. For some rows the clone size is stated as once, few or many, or as a class when expanded; others skip it.

d_gene	abundance	v_gene	j_gene	CDR3aa	CDR3nt
NA	few	TRBV9	TRBJ1-3	CASSPSAPGNTIYF	TGTGCCAGCAGCCCTTCTGCGCCCGGAAACACCATATATTTT
TRBD2	NA	TRBV29-1	TRBJ2-3	CSALAGGHSRDTQYF	TGCAGCGCCCTAGCGGGAGGGCATTCCAGAGATACGCAGTATTTT
NA	NA	TRBV5-1	TRBJ2-1	CASSRGTAAPNEQFF	TGCGCCAGCAGCCGGGGGACTGCGGCTCCCAATGAGCAGTTCTTC
TRBD2	NA	TRBV6-4	TRBJ2-3	CASSELAGADTQYF	TGTGCCAGCAGTGAACTAGCGGGAGCAGATACGCAGTATTTT
TRBD1	once	TRBV6-5	TRBJ2-7	CASSYGTGEPYEQYF	TGTGCCAGCAGTTACGGGACAGGGGAACCCTACGAGCAGTACTTC
NA	NA	TRBV7-8	TRBJ1-6	CASTAVSGESPLHF	TGTGCCAGCACCGCGGTCAGCGGGGAATCCCCCCTCCACTTT
TRBD2	NA	TRBV10-3	TRBJ2-7	CAISESAGATYEQYF	TGTGCCATCAGTGAGTCAGCGGGAGCAACCTACGAGCAGTACTTC
TRBD2	NA	TRBV7-9	TRBJ2-5	CASSLLAGETQYF	TGTGCCAGCAGCTTACTAGCGGGAGAGACCCAGTACTTC
NA	NA	TRBV7-3	TRBJ2-1	CASSLILAPYNEQFF	TGTGCCAGCAGCTTAATCTTAGCCCCCTACAATGAGCAGTTCTTC
TRBD1	NA	TRBV5-5	TRBJ2-3	CASSSGTGTSTDTQYF	TGTGCCAGCAGCTCCGGGACAGGGACTAGCACAGATACGCAGTATTTT
TRBD1	NA	TRBV4-3	TRBJ1-2	CASSQEQGANYGYTF	TGCGCCAGCAGCCAAGAACAGGGGGCTAACTATGGCTACACCTTC
TRBD1	NA	TRBV6-5	TRBJ1-6	CASSTLTGEGSPLHF	TGTGCCAGCAGTACCTTGACAGGGGAGGGTTCACCCCTCCACTTT
TRBD2	NA	TRBV7-2	TRBJ2-3	CASSLGASGGQDTQYF	TGTGCCAGCAGCTTAGGGGCTAGCGGGGGGCAAGATACGCAGTATTTT
TRBD1	NA	TRBV7-9	TRBJ2-2	CASSSTGGASAGELFF	TGTGCCAGCAGCTCCACAGGGGGCGCTTCGGCCGGGGAGCTGTTTTTT
TRBD1	NA	TRBV6-1	TRBJ1-2	CASSEWAGQGGYGYTF	TGTGCCAGCAGTGAATGGGCGGGACAGGGCGGGTATGGCTACACCTTC
NA	few	TRBV29-1	TRBJ2-1	CSVELPASYNEQFF	TGCAGCGTTGAACTGCCAGCGTCCTACAATGAGCAGTTCTTC
NA	NA	TRBV5-1	TRBJ2-1	CASSRDDSGQFF	TGCGCCAGCAGCCGTGACGACTCTGGGCAGTTCTTC
NA	NA	TRBV28	TRBJ1-1	CASSLGGGATEAFF	TGTGCCAGCAGTTTGGGAGGGGGTGCCACTGAAGCTTTCTTT
NA	few	TRBV28	TRBJ2-3	CASSFSATQGTDTQYF	TGTGCCAGCAGTTTCTCGGCTACACAGGGCACAGATACGCAGTATTTT
NA	few	TRBV5-6	TRBJ2-3	CASSLGLGEDTQYF	TGTGCCAGCAGCTTGGGACTTGGCGAGGATACGCAGTATTTT
TRBD1	NA	TRBV14	TRBJ1-2	CASSQDVSGQGAGGYTF	TGTGCCAGCAGCCAAGATGTATCGGGACAGGGGGCTGGAGGCTACACCTTC
TRBD2	NA	TRBV18	TRBJ2-7	CASSPPRGGDDEQYF	TGTGCCAGCTCACCACCACGGGGGGGAGATGACGAGCAGTACTTC
TRBD1	NA	TRBV4-1	TRBJ2-5	CASSQGVRGQETQYF	TGCGCCAGCAGCCAAGGAGTCAGGGGGCAGGAGACCCAGTACTTC
NA	NA	TRBV6-1	TRBJ1-5	CASRGEWGGQPQHF	TGTGCCAGCAGGGGGGAATGGGGGGGACAGCCCCAGCATTTT
TRBD2	NA	TRBV30	TRBJ2-3	CAFNRASGREADTQYF	TGTGCCTTCAACAGGGCTAGCGGGAGGGAAGCAGATACGCAGTATTTT
TRBD1	NA	TRBV28	TRBJ1-4	CASSTPGTGLTNEKLFF	TGTGCCAGCAGCACCCCCGGGACAGGGTTGACTAATGAAAAACTGTTTTTT
NA	NA	TRBV30	TRBJ1-6	CAWMGQGLIHF	TGTGCCTGGATGGGTCAAGGACTCATCCACTTT
NA	few	TRBV20-1	TRBJ2-5	CSADRRETQYF	TGCAGTGCCGACAGGAGAGAGACCCAGTACTTC
TRBD2	NA	TRBV11-2	TRBJ2-1	CASSFRFLAGDNEQFF	TGTGCCAGCAGCTTCCGATTTCTAGCGGGGGACAATGAGCAGTTCTTC
NA	NA	TRBV6-5	TRBJ1-1	CASSSGGVLRRTEAFF	TGTGCCAGCAGTTCTGGAGGGGTACTCCGACGGACTGAAGCTTTCTTT
NA	NA	TRBV7-6	TRBJ1-5	CASSLEIDSNQPQHF	TGTGCCAGCAGCTTAGAGATAGATAGCAATCAGCCCCAGCATTTT
NA	NA	TRBV30	TRBJ1-2	CAWGLGGADGYTF	TGTGCCTGGGGCCTCGGGGGGGCGGATGGCTACACCTTC
TRBD1	once	TRBV6-5	TRBJ2-7	CASSYSGGAGYEQYF	TGTGCCAGCAGTTACTCAGGGGGCGCCGGCTACGAGCAGTACTTC
NA	NA	TRBV28	TRBJ1-1	CASSLYALLLTQDTEAFF	TGTGCCAGCAGTTTATACGCACTCCTTCTGACGCAGGACACTGAAGCTTTCTTT
TRBD1	NA	TRBV6-1	TRBJ1-5	CASRPWTGEGPQHF	TGTGCCAGCAGACCTTGGACAGGGGAAGGACCCCAGCATTTT